The clone carrying this T cell receptor (beta chain) was counted once. Its antigen is not known. Germline is not matched at one junction end, which may reflect a read error. The diagnoses drew upon clinical symptoms, serum thyroxine and TRAb, thyroid ultrasound and orbital computed tomography. This specimen comes from a study of T cells in Graves' hyperthyroidism and ophthalmopathy. General observations from the study: Ophthalmopathy was distinguished from stable hyperthyroidism by 13 V-J signatures. The majority of expanded thyroid clonotypes above 0.001 also appeared in blood. With a median lead of around 6.7 months before onset, the model predicted ophthalmopathy.

TCR beta CDR3 sequences were amplified from RNA transcripts. RT-PCR in the first round (using the HTBI primer set) targeted the TCR CDR3. MiXCR was run by TCRdb on the multiplex PCR reads, yielding one entry per CDR3 protein. The table shows 660,000 or so distinct CDR3 sequences, with nearly 45% occurring only once. Per the germline V gene, CDR1 is SEHNR and CDR2 is FQNEAQ (reference sequence). This CDR3 has 15 residues. What was sequenced was peripheral blood or thyroid tissue (not recorded which). This sequence originates from an adult man with Graves' disease, either hyperthyroidism or ophthalmopathy (not recorded which). V usage is TRBV7-9 and J usage is TRBJ2-7; perhaps TRBD1 as D (6 bases). Written as DNA, the CDR3 is TGTGCCGGCAGCCCAGAAGGGGGATTATCCTACGAGCAGTACTTC. This translates into CAGSPEGGLSYEQYF.